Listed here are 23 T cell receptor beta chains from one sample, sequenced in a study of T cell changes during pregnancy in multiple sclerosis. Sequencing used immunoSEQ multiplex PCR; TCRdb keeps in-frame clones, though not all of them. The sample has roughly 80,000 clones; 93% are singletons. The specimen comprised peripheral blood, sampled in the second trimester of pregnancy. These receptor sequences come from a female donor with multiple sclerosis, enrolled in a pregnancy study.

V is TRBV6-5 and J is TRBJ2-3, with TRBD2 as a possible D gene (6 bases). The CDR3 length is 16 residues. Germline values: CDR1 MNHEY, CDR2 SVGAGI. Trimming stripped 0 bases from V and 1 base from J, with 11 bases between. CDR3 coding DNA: TGTGCCAGCAGTTACTCATCAGGGACTCGCACAGATACGCAGTATTTT. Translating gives CASSYSSGTRTDTQYF.

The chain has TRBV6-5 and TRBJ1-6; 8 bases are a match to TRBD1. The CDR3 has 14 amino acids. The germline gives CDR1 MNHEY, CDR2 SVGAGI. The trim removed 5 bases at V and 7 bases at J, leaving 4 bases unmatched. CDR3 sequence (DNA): TGTGCCAGCAGTATAGGACAGGGAAATTCACCCCTCCACTTT. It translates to CASSIGQGNSPLHF.

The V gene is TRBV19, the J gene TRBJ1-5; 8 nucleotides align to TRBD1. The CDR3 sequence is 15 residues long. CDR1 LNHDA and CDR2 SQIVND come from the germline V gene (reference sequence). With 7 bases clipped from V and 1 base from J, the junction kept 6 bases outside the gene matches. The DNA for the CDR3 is TGTGCCAGTACCTCGGACAGGGTAAGCAATCAGCCCCAGCATTTT. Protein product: CASTSDRVSNQPQHF.

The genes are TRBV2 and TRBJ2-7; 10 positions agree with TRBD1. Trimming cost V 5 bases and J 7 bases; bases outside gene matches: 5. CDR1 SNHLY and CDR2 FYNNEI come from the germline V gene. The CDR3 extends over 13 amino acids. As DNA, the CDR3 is TGTGCCAGCAGTAGTGAGGGACAGGGGGAGCAGTACTTC. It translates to CASSSEGQGEQYF.

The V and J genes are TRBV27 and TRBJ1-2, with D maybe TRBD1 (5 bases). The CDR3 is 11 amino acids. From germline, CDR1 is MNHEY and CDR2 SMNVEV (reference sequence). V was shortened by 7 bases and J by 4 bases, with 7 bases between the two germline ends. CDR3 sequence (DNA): TGTGCCAGCAACGGGGGCTATGGCTACACCTTC. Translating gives CASNGGYGYTF.

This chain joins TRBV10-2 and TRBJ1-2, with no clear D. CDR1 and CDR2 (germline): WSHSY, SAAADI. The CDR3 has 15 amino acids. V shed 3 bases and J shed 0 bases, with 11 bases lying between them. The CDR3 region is CASSDPGRANYGYTF. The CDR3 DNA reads TGCGCCAGCAGTGATCCGGGAAGAGCTAACTATGGCTACACCTTC.

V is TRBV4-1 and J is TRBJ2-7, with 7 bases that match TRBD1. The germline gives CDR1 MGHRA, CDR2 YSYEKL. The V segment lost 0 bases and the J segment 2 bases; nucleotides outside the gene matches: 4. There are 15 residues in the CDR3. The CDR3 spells CASSQERTGAYEQYF. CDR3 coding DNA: TGCGCCAGCAGCCAAGAGCGTACAGGGGCCTACGAGCAGTACTTC.

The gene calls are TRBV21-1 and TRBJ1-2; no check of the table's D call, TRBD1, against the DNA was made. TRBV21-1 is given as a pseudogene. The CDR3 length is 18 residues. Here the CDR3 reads CASSKAHGTGGLNYGYTF. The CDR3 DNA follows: TGTGCCAGCAGCAAAGCGCACGGGACAGGGGGCCTTAACTATGGCTACACCTTC.

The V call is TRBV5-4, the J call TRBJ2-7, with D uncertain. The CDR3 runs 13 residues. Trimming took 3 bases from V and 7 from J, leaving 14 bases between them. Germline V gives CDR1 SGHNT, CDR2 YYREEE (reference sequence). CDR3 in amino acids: CASSSSGSLEQYF. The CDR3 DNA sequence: TGTGCCAGCAGCTCCTCCGGGTCTCTTGAGCAGTACTTC. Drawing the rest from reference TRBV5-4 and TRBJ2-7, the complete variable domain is ETGVTQSPTHLIKTRGQQVTLRCSSQSGHNTVSWYQQALGQGPQFIFQYYREEENGRGNFPPRFSGLQFPNYSSELNVNALELDDSALYLCASSSSGSLEQYFGPGTRLTVT.

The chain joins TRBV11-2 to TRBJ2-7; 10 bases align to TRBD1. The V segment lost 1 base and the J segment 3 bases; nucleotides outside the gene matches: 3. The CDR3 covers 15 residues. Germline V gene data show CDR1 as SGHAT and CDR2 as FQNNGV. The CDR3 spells CASSLGTGGSYEQYF. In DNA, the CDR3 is TGTGCCAGCAGCTTAGGGACAGGGGGTAGCTACGAGCAGTACTTC.

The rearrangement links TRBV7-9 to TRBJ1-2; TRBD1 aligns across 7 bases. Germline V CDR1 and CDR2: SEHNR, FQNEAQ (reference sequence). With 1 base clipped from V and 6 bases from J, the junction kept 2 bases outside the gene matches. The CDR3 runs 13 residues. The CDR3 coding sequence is TGTGCCAGCAGCTTAGGGCAGGGGGATGGCTACACCTTC. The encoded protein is CASSLGQGDGYTF.

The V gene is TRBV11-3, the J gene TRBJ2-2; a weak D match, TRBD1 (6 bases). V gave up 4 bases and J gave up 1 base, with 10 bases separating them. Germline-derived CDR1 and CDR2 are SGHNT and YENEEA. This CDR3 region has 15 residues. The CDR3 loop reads CASSSWTENTGELFF. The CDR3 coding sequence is TGTGCCAGCAGCTCATGGACAGAGAACACCGGGGAGCTGTTTTTT.

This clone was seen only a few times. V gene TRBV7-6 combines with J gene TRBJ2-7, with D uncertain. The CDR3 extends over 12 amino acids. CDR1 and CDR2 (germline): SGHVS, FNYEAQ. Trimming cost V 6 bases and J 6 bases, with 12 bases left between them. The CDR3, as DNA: TGTGCCAGCAGTTCCTACTGGTCCGAGCAGTACTTC. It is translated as CASSSYWSEQYF.

Written as DNA, the CDR3 is TGTGCCACTGCAGGCGTAGGTGGCTACACCTTC. Its translation: CATAGVGGYTF. The chain links TRBV28 to TRBJ1-2; no reliable D call. CDR1 is MDHEN, CDR2 SYDVKM, per germline. CDR3 length: 11 residues. V was cut by 10 bases and J by 7 bases, with 13 bases left in between.

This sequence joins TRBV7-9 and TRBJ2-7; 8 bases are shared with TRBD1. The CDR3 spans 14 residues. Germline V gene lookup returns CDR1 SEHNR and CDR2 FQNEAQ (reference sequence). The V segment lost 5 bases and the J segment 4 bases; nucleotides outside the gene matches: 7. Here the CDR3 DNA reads TGTGCCAGCAGCATTCAGGGGGCCTTATACGAGCAGTACTTC. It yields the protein CASSIQGALYEQYF.

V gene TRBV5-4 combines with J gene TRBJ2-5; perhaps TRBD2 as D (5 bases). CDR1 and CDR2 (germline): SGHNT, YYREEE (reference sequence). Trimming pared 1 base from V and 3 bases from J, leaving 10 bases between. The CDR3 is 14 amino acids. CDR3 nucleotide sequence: TGTGCCAGCAGCTTGCCTAGCTCAGAAGAGACCCAGTACTTC. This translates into CASSLPSSEETQYF.

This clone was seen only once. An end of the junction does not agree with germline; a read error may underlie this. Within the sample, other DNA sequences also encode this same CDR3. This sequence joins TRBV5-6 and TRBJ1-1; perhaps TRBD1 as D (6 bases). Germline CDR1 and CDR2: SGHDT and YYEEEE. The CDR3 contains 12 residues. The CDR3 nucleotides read TGTGCCAGTAGCTTACAGGGACCTGAAGCTTTCTTT. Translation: CASSLQGPEAFF.

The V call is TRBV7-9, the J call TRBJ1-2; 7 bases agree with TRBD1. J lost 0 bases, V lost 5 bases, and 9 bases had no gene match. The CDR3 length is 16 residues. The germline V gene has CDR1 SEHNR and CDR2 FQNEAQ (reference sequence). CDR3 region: CASSQNGQAANYGYTF. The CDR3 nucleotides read TGTGCCAGCAGCCAGAACGGACAGGCTGCTAACTATGGCTACACCTTC.

The CDR3: CASRGQGARKTQYF. CDR3 nucleotides: TGTGCCAGCAGGGGACAGGGGGCTAGGAAGACCCAGTACTTC. The chain carries TRBV6-1 and TRBJ2-5, with 12 bases that match TRBD1. The CDR3 has 14 residues. The V gene end was trimmed by 6 bases and the J gene end by 6 bases; junction bases not matched to a gene: 5. CDR1 and CDR2 from the germline V gene are MNHNS and SASEGT.

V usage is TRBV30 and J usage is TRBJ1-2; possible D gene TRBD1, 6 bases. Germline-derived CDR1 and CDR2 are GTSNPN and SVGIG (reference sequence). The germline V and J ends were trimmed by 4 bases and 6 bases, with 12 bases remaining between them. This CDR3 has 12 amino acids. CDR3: CAWTRGGDGYTF. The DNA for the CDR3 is TGTGCCTGGACCAGGGGCGGTGATGGCTACACCTTC. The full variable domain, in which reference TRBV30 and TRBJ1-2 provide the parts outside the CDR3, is SQTIHQWPATLVQPVGSPLSLECTVEGTSNPNLYWYRQAAGRGLQLLFYSVGIGQISSEVPQNLSASRPQDRQFILSSKKLLLSDSGFYLCAWTRGGDGYTFGSGTRLTVV.

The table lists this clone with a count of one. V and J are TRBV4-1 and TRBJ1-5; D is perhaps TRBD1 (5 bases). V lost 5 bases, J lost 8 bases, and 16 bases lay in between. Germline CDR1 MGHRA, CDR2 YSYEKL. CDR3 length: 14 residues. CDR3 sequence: CASSNFGGMEPQHF. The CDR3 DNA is TGCGCCAGCAGCAACTTCGGGGGTATGGAGCCCCAGCATTTT.

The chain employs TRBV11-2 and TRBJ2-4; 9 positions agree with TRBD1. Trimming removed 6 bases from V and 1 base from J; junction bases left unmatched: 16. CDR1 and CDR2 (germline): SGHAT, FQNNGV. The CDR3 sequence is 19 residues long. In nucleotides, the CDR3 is TGTGCCAGCAGTTTCGCGGGACAGGGACTAATCGGGGCCAAAAACATTCAGTACTTC. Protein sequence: CASSFAGQGLIGAKNIQYF.

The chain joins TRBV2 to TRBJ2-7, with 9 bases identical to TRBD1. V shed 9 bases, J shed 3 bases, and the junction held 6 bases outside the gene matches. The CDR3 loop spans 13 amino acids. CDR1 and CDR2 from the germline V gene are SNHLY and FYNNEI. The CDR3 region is CASGTGRGYEQYF. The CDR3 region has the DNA TGTGCCAGTGGGACAGGGAGAGGCTACGAGCAGTACTTC.